Below, one TCR beta chain is given with its context. Looked up from germline, CDR1 is SGHAT and CDR2 is FQNNGV. This CDR3 has 17 residues. The junction had 10 bases not matched to a gene; V was cut back by 1 base and J by 4 bases. Generated by immunoSEQ multiplex PCR, the TCRdb table keeps only in-frame clones and is missing some. Of more than 300,000 clones in the sample, around 87% were seen once. The data were taken from a study of blood T cell repertoires in COVID-19. On the study more broadly: Recovered Cohort 3 donors showed two negative PCRs, clearance, or symptom resolution.

This chain links TRBV11-2 with TRBJ2-3, with TRBD1 matching over 8 bases. This sequence originates from a man aged 40-55 years in a cohort exposed to, infected with or recovered from COVID-19 (not recorded which). The sequencing input was PBMCs or T cells enriched from blood (not recorded which). The CDR3 loop reads CASSLGGPGGRADTQYF. The CDR3 DNA sequence: TGTGCCAGCAGCTTAGGTGGGCCAGGGGGCCGAGCAGATACGCAGTATTTT.